This note documents a single TCR beta chain sequence. This specimen belongs to a study of blood T cell repertoires in COVID-19. Assay used: immunoSEQ multiplex PCR; TCRdb lists only in-frame clones, some missing. The sample carries about 90,000 clones, 60% to 85% recorded once. This CDR3 comprises 13 residues. From germline, CDR1 is SGHTA and CDR2 FQGNSA. Trimming cost V 3 bases and J 8 bases, with 13 bases left between them. The sequenced sample was peripheral blood. This TCR was recovered from a woman aged 80 or older with acute or convalescent COVID-19. This chain uses TRBV7-2 with TRBJ1-2; D is possibly TRBD1 (5 bases). CDR3 region: CASSLAGDRGYTF. CDR3 nucleotide sequence: TGTGCCAGCAGCTTGGCGGGGGACCGGGGCTACACCTTC.